The source of this TCR beta chain is a study of CD8 T cells in ankylosing spondylitis (dated by TCRdb to 2016 to 2017). Looking at the study overall: To find TCR variants linked to disease, the study profiled T cell receptor beta repertoires in ankylosing spondylitis patients and healthy donors. In total, the full study cohort was made up of 85 to 140 healthy donors and 25 or so ankylosing spondylitis patients. Peripheral blood samples were taken, and synovial fluid was additionally collected from ankylosing spondylitis patients. What the study reported, not specific to this receptor: In peripheral blood, the disease-linked clones were found at relatively low frequencies and had a CD8+ phenotype. The disease-linked clones were reported as significantly enriched in matched synovial fluid samples from ankylosing spondylitis patients. Some motif variants were previously reported in synovial fluid and blood of reactive arthritis patients, suggesting common disease-initiation mechanisms. Blood from ankylosing spondylitis patients appeared to be characterized by a TCR beta motif made up of eight highly homologous amino acid variants.

The instrument given in TCRdb is Illumina HiSeq 2500. Quantitative 5'-RACE with molecular barcodes was the method used to prepare the TCR beta libraries. Regarding the original processing steps: A new computational method, built on a probabilistic model of VDJ rearrangement, was used to identify disease-linked TCR variants. TCRdb ran its own pipeline on the public reads, namely fastp trimming at Q25 and MiXCR clone calling, and kept in-frame beta chains. Each CDR3 protein appears once, grouped with its most common genes and DNA. These V and J calls rely on TCRdb rather than the paper's analysis. The sample table shows around 320,000 distinct CDR3 sequences, and more than 20% are seen once. In total, the top ten clones hold 3.5% of the sample. Trimming leaves V shorter by 3 bases and J shorter by 4 bases, with the junction holding 5 bases beyond the gene matches. The CDR3, cysteine through phenylalanine, is 15 amino acids long. Only the CDR3 part of the read is kept: 45 bases, read in frame from the first base. CDR1 SGHTA and CDR2 FQGNSA were looked up in the germline V gene.

This clonotype has a handful of counts. This receptor's antigen is unknown. The record has no base qualities; no much larger clone is one base away. Sequenced: blood, either unsorted or a sorted T cell fraction (not recorded which). The sequence is built from TRBV7-2 and TRBJ2-2; the junction holds 7 bases that match TRBD2. The sequence was collected from a female donor with ankylosing spondylitis or in good health (not recorded which). The bases read TGTGCCAGCAGCTTCATCCAGCGGGGCACCGGGGAGCTGTTTTTT. Its product reads: CASSFIQRGTGELFF.